The rows below give T cell receptor beta chains drawn from one sample of a study of cytomegalovirus exposure and HLA in healthy donors. Produced via immunoSEQ multiplex PCR; TCRdb's table is partial and in-frame only. In the table there are fewer than 120,000 clones, approximately 90% of which are singletons. Sequenced material: PBMCs. These TCRs come from a woman aged 30 to 39 in good health and CMV-seropositive. The CDR3 runs from the conserved cysteine through the conserved F or W. The D gene is left open where the match is weak. Not every row has a clone size; where given, it reads once, few, many or a size class.

j_gene,v_gene,d_gene,abundance,CDR3nt,CDR3aa
TRBJ1-2,TRBV29-1,.,.,TGCAGCGTCGGCGGGGGGGCAGGTGGCTACACCTTC,CSVGGGAGGYTF
TRBJ2-3,TRBV13,TRBD2,once,TGTGCCAGCAGCTTTAACCTAGCGGGAGCAGATACGCAGTATTTT,CASSFNLAGADTQYF
TRBJ1-5,TRBV6-5,TRBD1,.,TGTGGGAATCCCCGACAGGGGAATAGCAATCAGCCCCAGCATTTT,CGNPRQGNSNQPQHF
TRBJ1-3,TRBV6-5,.,.,TGTGCCAGCAGTTACTCGACGGGGATCGGAAACACCATATATTTT,CASSYSTGIGNTIYF
TRBJ2-7,TRBV6-5,TRBD1,.,TGTGCCAGCAGTAGGGACAGGGGGTATATCTACGAGCAGTACTTC,CASSRDRGYIYEQYF
TRBJ1-2,TRBV5-1,TRBD1,.,TGCGCCAGCAGCTTGGGCCAGGGGGCTTATGGCTACACCTTC,CASSLGQGAYGYTF
TRBJ2-7,TRBV6-7,TRBD1,.,TGTGCCAGCAGGGCCACAGGGGGGCGCGAGCAGTACTTC,CASRATGGREQYF
TRBJ2-5,TRBV9,TRBD2,.,TGTGCCAGCAGCGTAGCGGGACTAGCGGTTCAAGAGACCCAGTACTTC,CASSVAGLAVQETQYF
TRBJ2-2,TRBV9,TRBD2,.,TGTGCCAGCAGCGTCACAGCCGGGGTTAGCGGGAGATCGCTAATGGCCGGGGAGCTGTTTTTT,CASSVTAGVSGRSLMAGELFF
TRBJ2-3,TRBV2,TRBD2,.,TGTGCCAGCATTCCGGGACTAGCGGGGGGCCATACGCAGTATTTT,CASIPGLAGGHTQYF
TRBJ1-6,TRBV7-2,.,.,TGTGCCAGCAGCCGCGTGAATTCACCCCTCCACTTT,CASSRVNSPLHF
TRBJ2-3,TRBV6-1,TRBD1,.,TGTGCCAGCAGGGACAGGGGAGTTCCTGGAGATACGCAGTATTTT,CASRDRGVPGDTQYF
TRBJ2-7,TRBV5-5,.,.,TGTGCCAGCAGCTTGGTGGCCGCGGGTTACTACGAGCAGTACTTC,CASSLVAAGYYEQYF
TRBJ2-7,TRBV29-1,TRBD2,.,TGCAGCGTTCTGGCTAGCGGGACCATTTACGAGCAGTACTTC,CSVLASGTIYEQYF
TRBJ2-1,TRBV4-1,TRBD2,.,TGCGCCAGCAGCCTTAGCGGGGTCTCCTACAATGAGCAGTTCTTC,CASSLSGVSYNEQFF
TRBJ2-5,TRBV4-2,.,.,TGTGCCAGCAGCCAAGATATTGGCCAGGGGGGAGGAGAGACCCAGTACTTC,CASSQDIGQGGGETQYF
TRBJ1-2,TRBV28,.,.,TGTGCCAGCAGTCCATACAGAGATGGCTACACCTTC,CASSPYRDGYTF
TRBJ2-1,TRBV29-1,TRBD2,.,TGCAGCTCCTCGCCTGGCGGGGGGGGCTACAATGAGCAGTTCTTC,CSSSPGGGGYNEQFF
TRBJ2-1,TRBV7-2,.,.,TGTGCCAGCAGCTTAGCCGGGGGGCCTTACAATGAGCAGTTCTTC,CASSLAGGPYNEQFF
TRBJ1-6,TRBV27,.,.,TGTGCCAGCAGTTTACTGCCCGGGAGCCGTAATTCACCCCTCCACTTT,CASSLLPGSRNSPLHF
TRBJ1-2,TRBV4-1,.,.,TGCGCCAGCAGCCGCACGGGAAAGCCAGCTAACTATGGCTACACCTTC,CASSRTGKPANYGYTF
TRBJ1-2,TRBV7-9,TRBD1,.,TGTGCCAGCAGCCGAACAGGGGCGGGGAATGGCTACACCTTC,CASSRTGAGNGYTF
TRBJ2-2,TRBV27,.,.,TGTGCCAGCAGTTTATCGTCTCCCATACTGATTTTGAACACCGGGGAGCTGTTTTTT,CASSLSSPILILNTGELFF
TRBJ2-3,TRBV27,.,.,TGTGCCAGCAGTTCCCGACTAGTCATGGGCACAGATACGCAGTATTTT,CASSSRLVMGTDTQYF
TRBJ1-3,TRBV6-6,.,.,TGTGCCAGCAGTTACGTGTCAACTGGAAACACCATATATTTT,CASSYVSTGNTIYF
TRBJ2-2,TRBV27,.,.,TGTGCCAGCAGTTATTACAGGGACACCGGGGAGCTGTTTTTT,CASSYYRDTGELFF
TRBJ2-7,TRBV7-2,.,.,TGTGCCAGCCTCCGTGTAGGCGGGGACTACGAGCAGTACTTC,CASLRVGGDYEQYF
TRBJ1-3,TRBV7-2,.,once,TGTGCCAGCAGCTTAGGAGGCAGTTCTGGAAACACCATATATTTT,CASSLGGSSGNTIYF
TRBJ2-5,TRBV30,TRBD2,.,TGTGCCTGGAGTACGCGACTAGCGGTCGGCGAAGAGACCCAGTACTTC,CAWSTRLAVGEETQYF
TRBJ2-7,TRBV11-2,.,.,TGTGCCAGCAGCCCCCCTAGCGTCAGCTCCTACGAGCAGTACTTC,CASSPPSVSSYEQYF
TRBJ2-7,TRBV9,.,.,TGTGCCAGCAGCGTGGGAGGCGGCAGGGTCTACGAGCAGTACTTC,CASSVGGGRVYEQYF
TRBJ1-4,TRBV9,TRBD1,.,TGTGCCAGCAGCCCAGGGACAGCGGCGGCTAATGAAAAACTGTTTTTT,CASSPGTAAANEKLFF
TRBJ2-6,TRBV10-2,TRBD1,once,TGCGCCAGCAGTGCTACAGGGGTCTCTGGGGCCAACGTCCTGACTTTC,CASSATGVSGANVLTF
TRBJ2-2,TRBV7-2,TRBD1,.,TGTGCCAGCAGCTCGGGACAGGGTCACACCGGGGAGCTGTTTTTT,CASSSGQGHTGELFF
TRBJ1-1,TRBV29-1,TRBD1,.,TGCAGCTACAGGGGCGAGAGCACTGAAGCTTTCTTT,CSYRGESTEAFF
TRBJ1-2,TRBV6-5,.,.,TGTGCCAGCAGGAATTCAGGGTTTCAGGATGGCTACACCTTC,CASRNSGFQDGYTF
TRBJ1-1,TRBV28,.,.,TGTGCCAGCAGTTTATACTCCACCGCAGGGGCTAACACTGAAGCTTTCTTT,CASSLYSTAGANTEAFF
TRBJ2-7,TRBV11-3,.,.,TGTGCCAGCAGCTTAGTATACAGGACCTACGAGCAGTACTTC,CASSLVYRTYEQYF
TRBJ2-3,TRBV5-1,.,.,TGCGCCAGCAGCAGTTTAGCGCGCCCCACAGATACGCAGTATTTT,CASSSLARPTDTQYF
TRBJ2-5,TRBV4-2,.,.,TGTGCCAGCAGCCTAAGCCGACTAGGGGAGACCCAGTACTTC,CASSLSRLGETQYF
TRBJ1-2,TRBV29-1,TRBD1,.,TGCAGCGTTAGGACAGGGGCGGAAAATGGCTACACCTTC,CSVRTGAENGYTF
TRBJ1-1,TRBV9,.,.,TGTGCCAGCAGCGCCCAAGAGTTGAACACTGAAGCTTTCTTT,CASSAQELNTEAFF